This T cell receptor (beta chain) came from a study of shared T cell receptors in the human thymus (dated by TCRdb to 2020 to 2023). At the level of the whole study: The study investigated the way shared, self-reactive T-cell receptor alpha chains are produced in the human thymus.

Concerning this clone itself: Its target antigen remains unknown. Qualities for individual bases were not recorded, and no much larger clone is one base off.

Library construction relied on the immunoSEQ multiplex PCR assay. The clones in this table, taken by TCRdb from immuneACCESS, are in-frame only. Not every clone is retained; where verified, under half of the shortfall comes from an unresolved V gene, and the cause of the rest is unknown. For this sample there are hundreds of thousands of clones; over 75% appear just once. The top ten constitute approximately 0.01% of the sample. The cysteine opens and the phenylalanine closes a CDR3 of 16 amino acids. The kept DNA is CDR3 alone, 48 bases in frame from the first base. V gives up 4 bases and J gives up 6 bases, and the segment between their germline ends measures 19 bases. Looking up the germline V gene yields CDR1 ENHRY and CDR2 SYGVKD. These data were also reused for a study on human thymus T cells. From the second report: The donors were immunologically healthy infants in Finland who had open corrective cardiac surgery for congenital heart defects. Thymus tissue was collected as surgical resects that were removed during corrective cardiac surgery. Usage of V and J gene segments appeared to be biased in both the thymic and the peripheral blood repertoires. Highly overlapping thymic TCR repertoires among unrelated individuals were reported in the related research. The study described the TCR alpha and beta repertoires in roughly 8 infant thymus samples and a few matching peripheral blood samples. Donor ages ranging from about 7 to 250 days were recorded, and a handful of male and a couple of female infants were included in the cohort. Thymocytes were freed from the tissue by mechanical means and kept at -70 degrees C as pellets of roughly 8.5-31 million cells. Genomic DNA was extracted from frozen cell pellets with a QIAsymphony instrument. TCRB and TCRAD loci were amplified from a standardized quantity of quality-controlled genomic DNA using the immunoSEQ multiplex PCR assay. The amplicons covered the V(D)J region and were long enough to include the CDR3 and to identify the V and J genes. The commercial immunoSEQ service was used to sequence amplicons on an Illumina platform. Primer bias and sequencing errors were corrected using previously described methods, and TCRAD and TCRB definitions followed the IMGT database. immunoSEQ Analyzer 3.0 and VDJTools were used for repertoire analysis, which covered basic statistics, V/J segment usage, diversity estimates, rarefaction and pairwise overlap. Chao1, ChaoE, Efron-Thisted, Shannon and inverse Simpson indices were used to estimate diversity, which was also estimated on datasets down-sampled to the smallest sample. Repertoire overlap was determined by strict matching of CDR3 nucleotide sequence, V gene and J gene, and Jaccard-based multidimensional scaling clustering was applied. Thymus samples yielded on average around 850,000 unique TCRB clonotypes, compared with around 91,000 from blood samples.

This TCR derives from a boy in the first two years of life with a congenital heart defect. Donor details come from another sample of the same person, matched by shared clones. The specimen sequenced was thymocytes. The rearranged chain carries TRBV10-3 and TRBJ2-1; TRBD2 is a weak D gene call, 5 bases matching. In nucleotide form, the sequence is TGTGCCATCAGTGGGGCTGTTGACGGGAATCGCAATGAGCAGTTCTTC. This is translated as CAISGAVDGNRNEQFF.